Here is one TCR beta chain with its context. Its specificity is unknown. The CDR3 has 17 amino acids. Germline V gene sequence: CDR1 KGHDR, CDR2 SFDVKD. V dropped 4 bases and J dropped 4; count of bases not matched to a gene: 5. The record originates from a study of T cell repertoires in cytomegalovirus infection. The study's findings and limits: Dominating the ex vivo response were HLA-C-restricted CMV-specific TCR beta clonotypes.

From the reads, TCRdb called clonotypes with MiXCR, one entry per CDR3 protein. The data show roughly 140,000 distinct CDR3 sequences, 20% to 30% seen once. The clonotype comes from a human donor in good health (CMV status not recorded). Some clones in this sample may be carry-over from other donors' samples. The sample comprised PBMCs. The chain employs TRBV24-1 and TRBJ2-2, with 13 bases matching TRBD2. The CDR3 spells CATSDPTSGRATGELFF. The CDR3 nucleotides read TGTGCCACCAGTGACCCAACTAGCGGGAGGGCCACCGGGGAGCTGTTTTTT.